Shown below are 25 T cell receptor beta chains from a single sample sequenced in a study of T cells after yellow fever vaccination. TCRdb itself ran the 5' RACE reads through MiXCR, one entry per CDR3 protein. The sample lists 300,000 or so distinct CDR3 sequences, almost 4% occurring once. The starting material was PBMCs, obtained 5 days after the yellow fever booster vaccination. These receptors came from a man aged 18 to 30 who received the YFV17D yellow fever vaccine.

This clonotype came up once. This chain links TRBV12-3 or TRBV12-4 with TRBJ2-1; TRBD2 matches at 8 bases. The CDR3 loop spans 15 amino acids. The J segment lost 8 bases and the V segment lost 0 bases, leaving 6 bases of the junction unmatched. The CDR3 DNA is TGTGCCAGCAGTTTAGCTTGGCGGGGGGATGATGAGCAGTTCTTC. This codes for CASSLAWRGDDEQFF.

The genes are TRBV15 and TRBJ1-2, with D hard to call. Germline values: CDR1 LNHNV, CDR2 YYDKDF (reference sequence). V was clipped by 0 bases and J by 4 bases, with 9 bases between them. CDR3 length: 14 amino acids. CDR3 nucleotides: TGTGCCACCAGCAGAGATCGAATTTCCTATGGCTACACCTTC. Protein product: CATSRDRISYGYTF.

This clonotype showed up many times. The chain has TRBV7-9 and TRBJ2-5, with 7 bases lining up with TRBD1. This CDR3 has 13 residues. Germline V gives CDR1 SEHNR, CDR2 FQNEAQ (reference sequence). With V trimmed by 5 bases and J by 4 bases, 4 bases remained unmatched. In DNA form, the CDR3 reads TGTGCCAGCAGCCTGACAGGGCCAGAGACCCAGTACTTC. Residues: CASSLTGPETQYF.

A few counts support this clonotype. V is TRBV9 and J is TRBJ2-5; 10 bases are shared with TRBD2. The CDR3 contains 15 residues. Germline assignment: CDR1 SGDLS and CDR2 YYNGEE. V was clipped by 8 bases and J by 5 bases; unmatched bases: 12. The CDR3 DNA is TGTGCCAGTACTGTCAGCGGGGGGGCCGCGGAGACCCAGTACTTC. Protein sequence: CASTVSGGAAETQYF. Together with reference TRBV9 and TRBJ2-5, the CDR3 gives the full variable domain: DSGVTQTPKHLITATGQRVTLRCSPRSGDLSVYWYQQSLDQGLQFLIQYYNGEERAKGNILERFSAQQFPDLHSELNLSSLELGDSALYFCASTVSGGAAETQYFGPGTRLLVL.

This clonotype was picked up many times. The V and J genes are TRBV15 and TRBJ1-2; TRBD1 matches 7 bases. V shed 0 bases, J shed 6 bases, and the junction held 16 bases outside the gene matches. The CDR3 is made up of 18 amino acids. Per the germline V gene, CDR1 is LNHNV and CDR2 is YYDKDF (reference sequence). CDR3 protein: CATSRDLGTRQGGHGYTF. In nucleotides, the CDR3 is TGTGCCACCAGCAGAGATCTTGGAACTCGACAGGGTGGTCATGGCTACACCTTC.

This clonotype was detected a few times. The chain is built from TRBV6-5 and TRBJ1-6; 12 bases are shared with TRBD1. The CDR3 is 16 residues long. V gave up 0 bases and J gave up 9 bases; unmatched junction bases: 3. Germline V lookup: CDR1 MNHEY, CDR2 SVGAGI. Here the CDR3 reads CASSYSRDRGRSPLHF. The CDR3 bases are TGTGCCAGCAGTTACTCGAGGGACAGGGGGCGTTCACCCCTCCACTTT.

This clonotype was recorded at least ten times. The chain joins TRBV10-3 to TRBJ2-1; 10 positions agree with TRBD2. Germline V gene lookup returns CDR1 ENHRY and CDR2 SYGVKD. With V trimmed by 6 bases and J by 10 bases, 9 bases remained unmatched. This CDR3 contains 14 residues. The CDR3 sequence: CAISRLTSGSEQFF. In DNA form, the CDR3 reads TGTGCCATCAGCCGTCTGACTAGCGGGTCCGAGCAGTTCTTC.

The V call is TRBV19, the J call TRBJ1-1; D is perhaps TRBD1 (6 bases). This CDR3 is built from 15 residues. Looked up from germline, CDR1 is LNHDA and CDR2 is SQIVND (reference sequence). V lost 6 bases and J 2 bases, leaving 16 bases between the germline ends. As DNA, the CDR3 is TGTGCCAGTAGCCCGGGACACACTTTCAACACTGAAGCTTTCTTT. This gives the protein CASSPGHTFNTEAFF.

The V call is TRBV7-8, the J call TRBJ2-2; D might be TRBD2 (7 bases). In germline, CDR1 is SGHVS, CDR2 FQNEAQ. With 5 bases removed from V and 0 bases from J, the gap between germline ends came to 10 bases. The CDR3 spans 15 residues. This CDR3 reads CASSGGAANTGELFF. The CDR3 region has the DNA TGTGCCAGCAGCGGGGGGGCAGCGAACACCGGGGAGCTGTTTTTT. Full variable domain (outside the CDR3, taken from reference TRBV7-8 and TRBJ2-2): GAGVSQSPRYKVAKRGQDVALRCDPISGHVSLFWYQQALGQGPEFLTYFQNEAQLDKSGLPSDRFFAERPEGSVSTLKIQRTQQEDSAVYLCASSGGAANTGELFFGEGSRLTVL.

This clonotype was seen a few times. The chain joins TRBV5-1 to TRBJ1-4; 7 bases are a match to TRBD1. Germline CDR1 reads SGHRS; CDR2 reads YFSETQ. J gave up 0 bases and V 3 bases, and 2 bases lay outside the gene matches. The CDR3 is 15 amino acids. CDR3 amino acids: CASSWTGATNEKLFF. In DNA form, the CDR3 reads TGCGCCAGCAGCTGGACAGGAGCAACTAATGAAAAACTGTTTTTT.

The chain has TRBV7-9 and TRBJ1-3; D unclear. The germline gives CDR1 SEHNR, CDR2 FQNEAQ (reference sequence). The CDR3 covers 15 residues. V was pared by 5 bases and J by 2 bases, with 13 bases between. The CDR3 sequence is CASSLASVAGNTIYF. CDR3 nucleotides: TGTGCCAGCAGCCTTGCTTCGGTAGCTGGAAACACCATATATTTT.

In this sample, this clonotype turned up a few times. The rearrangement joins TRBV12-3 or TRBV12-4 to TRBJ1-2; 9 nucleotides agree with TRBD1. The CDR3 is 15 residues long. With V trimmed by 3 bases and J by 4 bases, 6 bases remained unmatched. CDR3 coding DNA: TGTGCCAGCAGTTTTCGGGACAGGGCATTCTATGGCTACACCTTC. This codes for CASSFRDRAFYGYTF.

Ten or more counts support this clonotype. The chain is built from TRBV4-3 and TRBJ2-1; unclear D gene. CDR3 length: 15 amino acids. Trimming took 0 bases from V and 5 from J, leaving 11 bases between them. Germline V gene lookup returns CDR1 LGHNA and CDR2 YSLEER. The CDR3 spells CASSQDGQSHNEQFF. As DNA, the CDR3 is TGCGCCAGCAGCCAAGATGGTCAGTCCCACAATGAGCAGTTCTTC.

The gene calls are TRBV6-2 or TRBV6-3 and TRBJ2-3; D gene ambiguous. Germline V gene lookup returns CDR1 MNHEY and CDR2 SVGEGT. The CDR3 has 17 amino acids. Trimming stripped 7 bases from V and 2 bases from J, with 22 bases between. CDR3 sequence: CASTPPARHALTDTQYF. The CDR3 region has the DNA TGTGCCAGCACCCCCCCCGCCAGACATGCCCTCACAGATACGCAGTATTTT.

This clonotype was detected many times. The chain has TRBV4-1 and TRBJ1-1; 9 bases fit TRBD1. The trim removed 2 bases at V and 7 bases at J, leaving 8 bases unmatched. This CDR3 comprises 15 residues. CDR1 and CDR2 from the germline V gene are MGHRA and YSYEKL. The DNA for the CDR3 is TGCGCCAGCAGCCAACGACAGGGGGTGGACGGTGAAGCTTTCTTT. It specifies CASSQRQGVDGEAFF.

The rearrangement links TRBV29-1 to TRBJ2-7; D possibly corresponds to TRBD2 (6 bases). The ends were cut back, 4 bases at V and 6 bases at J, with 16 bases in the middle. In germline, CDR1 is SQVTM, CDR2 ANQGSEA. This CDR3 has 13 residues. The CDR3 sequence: CSVVVHSGVEQYF. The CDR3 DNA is TGCAGCGTTGTGGTCCACTCGGGGGTCGAGCAGTACTTC.

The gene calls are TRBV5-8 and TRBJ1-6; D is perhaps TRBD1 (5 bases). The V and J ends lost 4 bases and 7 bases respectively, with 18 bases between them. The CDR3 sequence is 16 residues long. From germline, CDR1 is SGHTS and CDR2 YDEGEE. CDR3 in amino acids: CASSAATAGWNSPLHF. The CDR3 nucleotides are TGTGCCAGCAGCGCCGCAACAGCAGGGTGGAATTCACCCCTCCACTTT. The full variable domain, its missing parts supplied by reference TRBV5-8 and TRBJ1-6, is EAGVTQSPTHLIKTRGQQATLRCSPISGHTSVYWYQQALGLGLQFLLWYDEGEERNRGNFPPRFSGRQFPNYSSELNVNALELEDSALYLCASSAATAGWNSPLHFGNGTRLTVT.

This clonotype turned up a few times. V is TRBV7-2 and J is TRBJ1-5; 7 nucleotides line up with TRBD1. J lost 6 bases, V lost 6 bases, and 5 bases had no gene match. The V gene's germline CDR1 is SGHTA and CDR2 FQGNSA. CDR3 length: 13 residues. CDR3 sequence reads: CASSFDRVQPQHF. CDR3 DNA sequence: TGTGCCAGCAGTTTTGACAGGGTTCAGCCCCAGCATTTT.

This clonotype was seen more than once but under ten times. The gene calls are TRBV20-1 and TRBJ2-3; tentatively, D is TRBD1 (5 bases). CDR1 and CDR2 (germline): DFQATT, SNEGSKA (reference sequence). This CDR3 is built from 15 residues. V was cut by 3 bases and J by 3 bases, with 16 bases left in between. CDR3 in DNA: TGCAGTGCTAGTCCGGACAAGCGTCCAACAGATACGCAGTATTTT. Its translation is CSASPDKRPTDTQYF.

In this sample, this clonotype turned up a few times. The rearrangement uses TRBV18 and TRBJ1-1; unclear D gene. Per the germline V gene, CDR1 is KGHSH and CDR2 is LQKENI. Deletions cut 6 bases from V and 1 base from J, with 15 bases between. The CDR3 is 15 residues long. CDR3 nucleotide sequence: TGTGCCAGCTCCCTATTGGACTCTACGAACACTGAAGCTTTCTTT. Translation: CASSLLDSTNTEAFF.

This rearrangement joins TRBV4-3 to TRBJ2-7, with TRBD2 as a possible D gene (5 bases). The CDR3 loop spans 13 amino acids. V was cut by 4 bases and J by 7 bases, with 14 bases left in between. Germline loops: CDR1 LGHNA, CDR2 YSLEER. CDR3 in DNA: TGCGCCAGCAGCCCCCTACCCGGAGGTGAGCAGTACTTC. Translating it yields CASSPLPGGEQYF.

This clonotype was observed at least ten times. CDR3 sequence reads: CSARDERETYNEQFF. As DNA, the CDR3 is TGCAGTGCTAGAGATGAGCGGGAGACCTACAATGAGCAGTTCTTC. The chain recombines TRBV20-1 with TRBJ2-1, with 8 positions matching TRBD2. In germline, CDR1 is DFQATT, CDR2 SNEGSKA (reference sequence). The CDR3 spans 15 residues. V was pared by 0 bases and J by 2 bases, with 3 bases of the junction left unmatched.

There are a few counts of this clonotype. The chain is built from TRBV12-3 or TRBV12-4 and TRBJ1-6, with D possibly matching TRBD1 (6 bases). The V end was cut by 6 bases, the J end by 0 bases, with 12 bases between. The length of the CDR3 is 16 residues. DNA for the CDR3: TGTGCCAGCAGGGACAGAGGGAGCTCCTATAATTCACCCCTCCACTTT. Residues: CASRDRGSSYNSPLHF.

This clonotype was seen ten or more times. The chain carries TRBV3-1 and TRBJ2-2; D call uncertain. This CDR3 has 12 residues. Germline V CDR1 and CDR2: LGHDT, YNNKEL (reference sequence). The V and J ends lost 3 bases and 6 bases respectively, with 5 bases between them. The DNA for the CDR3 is TGTGCCAGCAGCCAGCCCCCCGGGGAGCTGTTTTTT. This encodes CASSQPPGELFF.

CDR3 DNA sequence: TGTGCCATTAGCGGGGGGGCTGCGAACACCGGGGAGCTGTTTTTT. Amino acids: CAISGGAANTGELFF. The chain has TRBV6-1 and TRBJ2-2; TRBD2 agrees at 11 bases. The V gene end was trimmed by 10 bases and the J gene end by 0 bases; junction bases not matched to a gene: 4. The CDR3 is made up of 15 amino acids. CDR1 is MNHNS, CDR2 SASEGT, per germline.